This T cell receptor (beta chain) comes out of a study of CD8 T cells in Susac syndrome. When the RNA was reverse transcribed, random hexamers were used with an input of about 0.5 to 1 ug. Each CDR3 protein is one row after TCRdb ran MiXCR on the immunoSEQ multiplex PCR reads. The table lists approximately 100,000 distinct CDR3 sequences, 95% to 98% of them singletons. CDR3 length equals 15 residues. Trimming removed 4 bases from V and 5 bases from J, with 17 bases in between. The sequence was collected from a human donor in good health. Sample: CD4+ T cells from PBMCs. The rearrangement links TRBV12-3 or TRBV12-4 to TRBJ2-5; D gene unclear. The CDR3 here is CASSSPPRARETQYF. Here the CDR3 DNA reads TGTGCCAGCAGTTCCCCACCTCGTGCGAGGGAGACCCAGTACTTC.